This T cell receptor (beta chain) was sequenced during a study of shared clonotypes between healthy human individuals. Data came from immunoSEQ multiplex PCR; TCRdb stores just in-frame clones and leaves some out. The sample carries roughly 2,300,000 clones, less than 95% recorded once. The TCR sequence derives from a young man in good health. Some clones in this sample may be carry-over from other donors' samples. Sequenced: naive CD4+ T cells from PBMCs. Noted subset: CD45RA+ positively selected.

The CDR3 is CASSFDYSNQPQHF. The CDR3 region has the DNA TGTGCCAGCAGCTTCGATTATAGCAATCAGCCCCAGCATTTT. The chain joins TRBV7-2 to TRBJ1-5; D ambiguous. Per the germline V gene, CDR1 is SGHTA and CDR2 is FQGNSA. V was pared by 3 bases and J by 0 bases, with 6 bases between. This CDR3 is built from 14 residues.